Sequencing of this TCR beta chain was carried out in a study of beta chain features in type 1 diabetes (dated 2018 in TCRdb). At the level of the whole study: Patients and healthy donors did not differ in mean age, gender distribution, total cell number or subset yield. Regulatory and stem cell-like memory subsets were isolated from only 8 patients and roughly eight healthy donors, whereas naive and central memory subsets came from all 28 donors. In the study, TCRB repertoires of sorted circulating CD4+ T cell subsets from recently diagnosed type 1 diabetes patients were compared with those of matched healthy donors. A total of 100 million to 140 million sorted cells were examined across all samples, and the number of cells per subset was strongly correlated with RNA yield.

A note on this clone: It lacks a known antigen. Within one base of it there is no much larger clone, and no base qualities were kept.

The entire amount of isolated RNA was reverse transcribed using the High Capacity cDNA Reverse Transcription Kit, so the sequenced TCRB transcripts were expressed ones. Naive, central memory and regulatory T cell samples underwent deep immunoSEQ sequencing, averaging about 3.3 million total reads per sample. Sorted cells were lysed in RLT buffer, and RNA was extracted using DNase-treated RNeasy Micro or Mini kits according to cell number. To prevent cross-contamination, every cell subset was processed on its own, while patient and healthy donor samples were processed together. Using the immunoSEQ multiplex PCR, TCRB sequences were amplified from cDNA into 87-bp fragments spanning the CDR3 region. Sequencing of the amplicons was performed on the Illumina HiSeq platform. For the original study's pipeline: Synthetic template baselines were used to correct PCR bias computationally, reads within Hamming distance 2 were collapsed together, and singletons that could not be merged were discarded. Reads were aligned against IMGT to assign V, D and J genes, CDR3 length and insertions or deletions at six rearrangement sites. Within each subset, clonotype counts were normalized to the number of sorted cells before true diversity and Gini coefficients were calculated with the tcR R package. The overlap coefficient, calculated on TCRB nucleotide sequences, was used to quantify repertoire sharing. Out-of-frame TCRB sequences from naive cells were analyzed as a proxy for the pre-selection repertoire. TCRdb took this table from immuneACCESS and kept in-frame rearrangements with V and J called. Such tables lack part of the clones; where checked against another copy, unresolved V genes explain under half of the gap, and the rest is unexplained. D and trimming were read from the DNA, whereas the V and J calls and clone size are those reported in that table. This sample has 500,000 to 850,000 clones in its table, and over 13% of those were observed once. Together, the top ten hold less than 0.04% of the sample.

Summary of the overall study and its limitations: Only small numbers of individuals were included in the HLA sub-analyses, which left unresolved whether HLA type had any influence on TCRB rearrangement. A moderate but significant shortening of TCRB CDR3 length was observed in type 1 diabetes patients in all four CD4+ subsets. Naive, central memory and regulatory TCRB repertoires appeared more similar among patients than among healthy donors. At VDJ recombination sites, patients with type 1 diabetes made fewer insertions and deleted more nucleotides, a pattern implying thymic rearrangement abnormalities. PCR may preferentially amplify shorter templates, but because patient and control samples were amplified and corrected together, any resulting skew would affect both groups equally. Because cDNA rather than genomic DNA was sequenced, highly expressing activated cells could have been over-represented, although no difference in activation and CD3 levels was found between groups.

A single peripheral blood draw of about 116 mL on average was collected from each donor into heparinised tubes. Using a panel that included CD45RO, CCR7, CD25, CD127, CD95 and CD27, naive, central memory, regulatory and stem cell-like memory CD4+ T cells were sorted on a BD FACSAria II. A purity above 95% was achieved for all sorted populations. PBMCs were isolated immediately by Lymphoprep density gradient centrifugation and stained directly without culture. So that batch effects would be minimized, each experiment stained and sorted samples in pairs, pairing one healthy donor with one patient. This clonotype was sampled from a man younger than 35 with type 1 diabetes. The specimen sequenced was naive CD4+ T cells from blood. The cell subset or site label, read with the paper, signifies: true naive CD4+ T cells.

Here is the DNA: TGTGCCAGCAGCTTAGGGGAGGGTGGCTGGAATACGCAGTATTTT. It specifies CASSLGEGGWNTQYF. The chain employs TRBV7-9 and TRBJ2-3; 7 junctional bases match TRBD2. Germline trimming: 1 base from V, 7 bases from J; junction bases outside gene matches: 8. The germline V gene (reference sequence) supplies CDR1 SEHNR and CDR2 FQNEAQ. The CDR3 contains 15 residues, cysteine and phenylalanine counted. The entry retains the CDR3 DNA only, 45 bases that are in frame from base 1.